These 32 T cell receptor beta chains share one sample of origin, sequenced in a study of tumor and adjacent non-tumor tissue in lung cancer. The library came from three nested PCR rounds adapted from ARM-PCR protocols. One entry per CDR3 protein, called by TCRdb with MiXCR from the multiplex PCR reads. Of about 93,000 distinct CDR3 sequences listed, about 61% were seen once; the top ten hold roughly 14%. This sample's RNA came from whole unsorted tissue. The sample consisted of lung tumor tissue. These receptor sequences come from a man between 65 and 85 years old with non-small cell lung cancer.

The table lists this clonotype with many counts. CDR3: CASSWTGGNYGYTF. In DNA form, the CDR3 reads TGTGCCAGCAGTTGGACAGGGGGTAACTATGGCTACACCTTC. The J gene is TRBJ1-2, the V gene TRBV28; 10 bases match TRBD1. The V gene's germline CDR1 is MDHEN and CDR2 SYDVKM. J gave up 1 base and V 4 bases, and 0 bases lay outside the gene matches. The CDR3 has 14 residues.

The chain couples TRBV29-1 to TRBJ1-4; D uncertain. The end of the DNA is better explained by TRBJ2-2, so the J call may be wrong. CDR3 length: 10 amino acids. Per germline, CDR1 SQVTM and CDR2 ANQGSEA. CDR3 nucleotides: TGCAGCGTTCTGGGGTCGGAGCTGTTTTTT. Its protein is CSVLGSELFF.

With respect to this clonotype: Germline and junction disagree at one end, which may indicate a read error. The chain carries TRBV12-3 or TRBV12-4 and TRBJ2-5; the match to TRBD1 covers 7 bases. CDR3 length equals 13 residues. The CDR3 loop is CVSCSTGPETQYF. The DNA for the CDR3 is TGTGTCAGCTGTTCGACAGGGCCAGAGACCCAGTACTTC.

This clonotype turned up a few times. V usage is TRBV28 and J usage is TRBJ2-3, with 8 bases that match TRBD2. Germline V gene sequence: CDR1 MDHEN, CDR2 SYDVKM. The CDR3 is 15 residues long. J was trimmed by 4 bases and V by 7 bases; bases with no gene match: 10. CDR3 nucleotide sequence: TGTGCCAGCATGAGAGTGACTAGCGTACCAGATACGCAGTATTTT. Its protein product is CASMRVTSVPDTQYF. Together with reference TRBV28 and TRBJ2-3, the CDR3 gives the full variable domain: DVKVTQSSRYLVKRTGEKVFLECVQDMDHENMFWYRQDPGLGLRLIYFSYDVKMKEKGDIPEGYSVSREKKERFSLILESASTNQTSMYLCASMRVTSVPDTQYFGPGTRLTVL.

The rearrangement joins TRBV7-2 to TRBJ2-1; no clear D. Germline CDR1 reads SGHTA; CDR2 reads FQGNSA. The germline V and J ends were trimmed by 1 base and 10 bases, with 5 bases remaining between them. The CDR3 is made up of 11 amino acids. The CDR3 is CASSLEVEQFF. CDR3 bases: TGTGCCAGCAGCTTAGAAGTGGAGCAGTTCTTC.

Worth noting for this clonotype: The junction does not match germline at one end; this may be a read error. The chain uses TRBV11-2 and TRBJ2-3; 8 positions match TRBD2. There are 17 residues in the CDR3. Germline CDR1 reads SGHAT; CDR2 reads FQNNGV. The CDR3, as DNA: TGTGCCGGCAGAGGGTCACTGACGGGGGGGAAAATAGATACGCAGTATTTT. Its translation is CAGRGSLTGGKIDTQYF. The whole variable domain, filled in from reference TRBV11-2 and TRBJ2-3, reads EAGVAQSPRYKIIEKRQSVAFWCNPISGHATLYWYQQILGQGPKLLIQFQNNGVVDDSQLPKDRFSAERLKGVDSTLKIQPAKLEDSAVYLCAGRGSLTGGKIDTQYFGPGTRLTVL.

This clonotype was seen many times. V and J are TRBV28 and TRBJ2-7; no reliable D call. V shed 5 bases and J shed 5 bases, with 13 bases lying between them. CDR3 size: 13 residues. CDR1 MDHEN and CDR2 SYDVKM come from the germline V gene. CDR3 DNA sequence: TGTGCCAGCAGTCCCGGAGTTAGGGACGAGCAGTACTTC. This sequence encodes CASSPGVRDEQYF.

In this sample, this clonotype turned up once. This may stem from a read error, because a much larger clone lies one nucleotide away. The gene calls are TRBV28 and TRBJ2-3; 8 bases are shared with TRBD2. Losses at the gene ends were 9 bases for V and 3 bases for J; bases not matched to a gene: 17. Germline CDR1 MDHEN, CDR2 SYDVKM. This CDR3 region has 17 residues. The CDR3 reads CARSPPRRAGVTDTQYF. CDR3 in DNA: TGTGCCAGAAGTCCCCCTCGTCGAGCGGGAGTGACAGATACGCAGTATTTT.

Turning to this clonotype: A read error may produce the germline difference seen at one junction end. In nucleotides, the CDR3 is TGTGTCAGCAGCTTCGATGGGATCGTGGCTGATACGCAGTATTTT. Its protein product is CVSSFDGIVADTQYF. V usage is TRBV11-2 and J usage is TRBJ2-3; D unclear. The V gene's germline CDR1 is SGHAT and CDR2 FQNNGV. The CDR3 sequence is 15 residues long.

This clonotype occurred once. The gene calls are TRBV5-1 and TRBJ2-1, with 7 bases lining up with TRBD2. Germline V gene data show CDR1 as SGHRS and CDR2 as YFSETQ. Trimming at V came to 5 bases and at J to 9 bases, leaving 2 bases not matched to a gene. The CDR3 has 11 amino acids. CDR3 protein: CASSTGGEQFF. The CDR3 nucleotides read TGCGCCAGCAGTACGGGAGGTGAGCAGTTCTTC. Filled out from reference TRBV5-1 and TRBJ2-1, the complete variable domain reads KAGVTQTPRYLIKTRGQQVTLSCSPISGHRSVSWYQQTPGQGLQFLFEYFSETQRNKGNFPGRFSGRQFSNSRSEMNVSTLELGDSALYLCASSTGGEQFFGPGTRLTVL.

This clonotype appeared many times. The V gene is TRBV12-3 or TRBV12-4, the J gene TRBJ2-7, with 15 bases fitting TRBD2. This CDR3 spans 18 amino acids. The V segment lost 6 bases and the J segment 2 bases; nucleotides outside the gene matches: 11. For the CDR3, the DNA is TGTGCCAGCAGCCGGAGGACTAGCGGGGGGGCAGGGACCTACGAGCAGTACTTC. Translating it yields CASSRRTSGGAGTYEQYF.

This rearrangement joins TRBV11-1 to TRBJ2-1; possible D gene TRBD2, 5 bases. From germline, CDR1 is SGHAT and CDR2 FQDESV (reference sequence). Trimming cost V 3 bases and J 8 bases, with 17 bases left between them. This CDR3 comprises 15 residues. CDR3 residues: CASSFRGLALDEQFF. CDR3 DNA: TGTGCCAGCAGCTTCCGGGGTCTAGCTCTGGATGAGCAGTTCTTC.

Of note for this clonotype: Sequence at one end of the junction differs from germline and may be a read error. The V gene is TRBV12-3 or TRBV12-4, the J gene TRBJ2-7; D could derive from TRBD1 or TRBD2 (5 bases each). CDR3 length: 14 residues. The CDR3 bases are TGTACCAGCAGTCCGGGGACGGCCCTTCTCGAACAGTACTTC. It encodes CTSSPGTALLEQYF.

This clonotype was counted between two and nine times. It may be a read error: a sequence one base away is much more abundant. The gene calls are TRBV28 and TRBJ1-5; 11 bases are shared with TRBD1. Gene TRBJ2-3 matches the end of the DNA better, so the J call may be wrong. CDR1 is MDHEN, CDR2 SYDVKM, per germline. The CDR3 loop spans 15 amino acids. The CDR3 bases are TGTGCCAGCAGGGACAGGGGGCTAAGCAATCAGCCCCAGTATTTT. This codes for CASRDRGLSNQPQYF.

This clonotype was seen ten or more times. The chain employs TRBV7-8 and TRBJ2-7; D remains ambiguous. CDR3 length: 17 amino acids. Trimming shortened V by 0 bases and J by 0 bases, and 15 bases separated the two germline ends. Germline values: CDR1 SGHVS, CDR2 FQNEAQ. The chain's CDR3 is CASSLAMFVGSSYEQYF. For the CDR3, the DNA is TGTGCCAGCAGCTTAGCTATGTTTGTGGGCAGCTCCTACGAGCAGTACTTC.

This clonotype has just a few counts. CDR3 sequence: CASSSGRSYSYNEQFF. The CDR3 coding sequence is TGCGCCAGCAGCAGCGGGAGAAGTTACTCCTACAATGAGCAGTTCTTC. This sequence joins TRBV5-1 and TRBJ2-1; 8 nucleotides agree with TRBD2. After removal of 4 bases from V and 0 bases from J, the junction contained 6 bases not matched to a gene. The CDR3 consists of 16 residues. Looked up from germline, CDR1 is SGHRS and CDR2 is YFSETQ.

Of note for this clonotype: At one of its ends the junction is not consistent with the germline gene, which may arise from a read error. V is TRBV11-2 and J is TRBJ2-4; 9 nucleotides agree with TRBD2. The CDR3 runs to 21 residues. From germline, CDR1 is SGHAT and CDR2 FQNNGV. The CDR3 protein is CVSSHPREAGGPGIGRNIQYF. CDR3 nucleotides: TGTGTCAGCAGCCACCCTCGGGAGGCGGGAGGGCCGGGTATAGGCAGAAACATTCAGTACTTC.

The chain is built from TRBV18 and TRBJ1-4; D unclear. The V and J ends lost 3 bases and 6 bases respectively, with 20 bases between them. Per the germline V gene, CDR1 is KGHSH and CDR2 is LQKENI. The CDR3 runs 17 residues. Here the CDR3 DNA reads TGTGCCAGCTCACCTGGAGGAGGGAGACGGGTAGATGAAAAACTGTTTTTT. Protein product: CASSPGGGRRVDEKLFF.

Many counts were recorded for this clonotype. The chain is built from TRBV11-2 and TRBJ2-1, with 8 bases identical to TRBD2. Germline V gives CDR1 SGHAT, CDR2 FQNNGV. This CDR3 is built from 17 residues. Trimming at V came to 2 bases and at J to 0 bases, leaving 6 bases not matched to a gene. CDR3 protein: CASSLFASGFSYNEQFF. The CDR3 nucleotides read TGTGCCAGCAGCTTATTTGCTAGCGGGTTCTCCTACAATGAGCAGTTCTTC.

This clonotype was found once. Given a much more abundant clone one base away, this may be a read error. The CDR3 loop reads CASNAVVGLAGGVQETQYF. CDR3 coding DNA: TGCGCCAGCAACGCGGTTGTGGGTCTAGCGGGAGGGGTACAAGAGACCCAGTACTTC. The chain is built from TRBV5-1 and TRBJ2-5; TRBD2 matches at 12 bases. V lost 6 bases to trimming and J lost 2 bases; unmatched junction nucleotides: 17. Germline V gene lookup returns CDR1 SGHRS and CDR2 YFSETQ. This CDR3 is 19 amino acids long.

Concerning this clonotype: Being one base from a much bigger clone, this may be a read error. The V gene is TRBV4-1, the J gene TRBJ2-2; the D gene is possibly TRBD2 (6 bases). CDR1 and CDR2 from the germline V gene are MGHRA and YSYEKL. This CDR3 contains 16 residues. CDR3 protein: CASNQPPEGNTGELFF. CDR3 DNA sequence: TGCGCCAGCAACCAACCCCCGGAGGGCAACACCGGGGAGCTGTTTTTT.

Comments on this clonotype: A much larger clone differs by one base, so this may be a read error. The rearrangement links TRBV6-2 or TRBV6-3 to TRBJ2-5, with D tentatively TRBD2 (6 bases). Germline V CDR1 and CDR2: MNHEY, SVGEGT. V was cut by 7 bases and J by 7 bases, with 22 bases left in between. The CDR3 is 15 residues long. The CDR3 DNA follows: TGTGCCAGCAATCCCGGGGGACTTCTCCTAGGGACCCAGTACTTC. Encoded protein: CASNPGGLLLGTQYF.

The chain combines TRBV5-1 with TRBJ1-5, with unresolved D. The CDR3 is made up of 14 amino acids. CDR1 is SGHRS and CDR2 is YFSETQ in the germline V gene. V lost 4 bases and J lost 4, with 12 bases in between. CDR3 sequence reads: CASSPGEPNQPQHF. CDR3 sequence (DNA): TGCGCCAGCAGCCCAGGAGAACCTAATCAGCCCCAGCATTTT.

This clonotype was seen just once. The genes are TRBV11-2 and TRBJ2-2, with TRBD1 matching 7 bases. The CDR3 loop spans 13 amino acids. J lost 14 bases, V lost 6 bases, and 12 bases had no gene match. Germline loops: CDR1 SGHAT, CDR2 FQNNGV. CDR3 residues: CASSYDRAVELFF. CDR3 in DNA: TGTGCCAGCAGTTACGACAGGGCCGTGGAACTGTTTTTT.

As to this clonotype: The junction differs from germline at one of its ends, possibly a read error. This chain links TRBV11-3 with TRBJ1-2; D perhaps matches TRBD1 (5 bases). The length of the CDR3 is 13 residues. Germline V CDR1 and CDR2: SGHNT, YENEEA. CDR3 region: CASGFSGGTGYTF. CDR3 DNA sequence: TGTGCCAGCGGCTTTAGCGGGGGTACGGGCTACACCTTC.

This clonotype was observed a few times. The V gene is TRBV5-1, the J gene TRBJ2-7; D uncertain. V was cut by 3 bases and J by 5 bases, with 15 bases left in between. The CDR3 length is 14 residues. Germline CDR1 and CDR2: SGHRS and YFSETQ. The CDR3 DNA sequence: TGCGCCAGCAGCTCCCCCCCTCGGGTGGACGAGCAGTACTTC. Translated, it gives CASSSPPRVDEQYF.

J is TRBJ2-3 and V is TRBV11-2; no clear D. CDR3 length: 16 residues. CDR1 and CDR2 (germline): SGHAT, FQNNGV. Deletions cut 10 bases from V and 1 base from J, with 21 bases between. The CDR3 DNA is TGTGCCAACGGCTTGGGCGTACTGTATGGCACAGATACGCAGTATTTT. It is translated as CANGLGVLYGTDTQYF. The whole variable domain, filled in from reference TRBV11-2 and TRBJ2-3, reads EAGVAQSPRYKIIEKRQSVAFWCNPISGHATLYWYQQILGQGPKLLIQFQNNGVVDDSQLPKDRFSAERLKGVDSTLKIQPAKLEDSAVYLCANGLGVLYGTDTQYFGPGTRLTVL.

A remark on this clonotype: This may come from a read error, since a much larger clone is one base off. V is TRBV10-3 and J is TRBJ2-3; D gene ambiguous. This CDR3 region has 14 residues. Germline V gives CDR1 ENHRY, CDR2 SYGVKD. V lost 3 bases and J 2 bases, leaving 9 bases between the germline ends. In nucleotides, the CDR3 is TGTGCCATCAGTGATGAGGCGTACACAGATACGCAGTATTTT. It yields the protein CAISDEAYTDTQYF.

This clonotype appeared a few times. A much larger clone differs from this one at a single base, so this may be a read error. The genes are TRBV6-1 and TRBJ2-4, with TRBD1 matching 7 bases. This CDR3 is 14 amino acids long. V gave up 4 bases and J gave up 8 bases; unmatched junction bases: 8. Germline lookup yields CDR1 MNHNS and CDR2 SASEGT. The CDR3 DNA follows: TGTGCCAGCAGTGCGGCAGGGGGTAGGGACATTCAGTACTTC. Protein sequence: CASSAAGGRDIQYF.

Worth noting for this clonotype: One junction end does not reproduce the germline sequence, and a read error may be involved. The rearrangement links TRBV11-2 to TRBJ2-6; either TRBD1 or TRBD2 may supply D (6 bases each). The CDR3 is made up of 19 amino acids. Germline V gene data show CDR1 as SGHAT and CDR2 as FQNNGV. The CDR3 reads CTSNSPRGRGGSGANVLTF. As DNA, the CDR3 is TGTACCAGCAACTCCCCGAGGGGAAGAGGGGGGTCTGGGGCCAACGTCCTGACTTTC.

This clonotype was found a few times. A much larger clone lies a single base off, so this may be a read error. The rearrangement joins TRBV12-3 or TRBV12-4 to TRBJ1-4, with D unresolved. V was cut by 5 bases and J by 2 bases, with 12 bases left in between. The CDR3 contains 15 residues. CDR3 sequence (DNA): TGTGCCAGCAGTCTAGAACGGACGACTAATGAAAAACTGTTTTTT. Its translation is CASSLERTTNEKLFF.

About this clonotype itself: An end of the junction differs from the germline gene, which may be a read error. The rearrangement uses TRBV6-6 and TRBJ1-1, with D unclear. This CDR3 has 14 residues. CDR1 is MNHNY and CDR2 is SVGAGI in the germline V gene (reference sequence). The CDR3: CTSLGPPPNTEAFF. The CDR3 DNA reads TGTACCAGCCTTGGTCCTCCTCCTAACACTGAAGCTTTCTTT.